A selection of T cell receptor beta chains follows, all from one sample in a study of regulatory T cells in long-lasting Graves disease. TCRdb redid the calling of the multiplex PCR reads with MiXCR, one entry per CDR3 protein. Altogether some 600,000 distinct CDR3 sequences are present, roughly 16% being singletons, with the ten largest covering about 12%. The same sample was also studied in work on T cells in Graves' hyperthyroidism and ophthalmopathy.

Specimen: peripheral blood mononuclear cells (PBMCs), collected at new diagnosis, from a patient treated with antithyroid drugs. Receptors were obtained from a man aged 18 to 30 with Graves disease. Both conserved end residues are part of each CDR3. Each record gives: J gene, clone size, D gene, V gene, CDR3 DNA, CDR3 protein. D genes are given only for firm matches. Rows may omit the clone size; those that give it use once, few, many or a size class.

>TRBJ2-1|-|-|TRBV6-2/TRBV6-3
TGTGCCAGCAGTCGGGACGGTTCAGATGAGCAGTTCTTC
CASSRDGSDEQFF
>TRBJ2-7|-|TRBD2|TRBV6-2/TRBV6-3
TGTGCCAGCAGTCCCCGAGGACTAGCGGTCTCCTACGAGCAGTACTTC
CASSPRGLAVSYEQYF
>TRBJ1-5|many|TRBD1|TRBV12-3/TRBV12-4
TGTGCCAGCAGTTTGGGGACAGACAGTCAGCCCCAGCATTTT
CASSLGTDSQPQHF
>TRBJ2-1|-|-|TRBV5-1
TGCGCCAGCAGCCAACAGCCCGCCGGAGCGAATGAGCAGTTCTTC
CASSQQPAGANEQFF
>TRBJ2-7|many|TRBD1|TRBV30
TGTGCCTGGAGGGGGAAGCAGGGGGTTGCTGAGCAGTACTTC
CAWRGKQGVAEQYF
>TRBJ1-1|-|-|TRBV29-1
TGCAGCGTGGGCGGGGGCATGAACACTGAAGCTTTCTTT
CSVGGGMNTEAFF
>TRBJ2-2|-|-|TRBV3-1
TGTGCCAGCAGCCTGGGGGCGGCGGGAGCGTACACCGGGGAGCTGTTTTTT
CASSLGAAGAYTGELFF
>TRBJ2-5|few|-|TRBV9
TGTGCCAGCAGCGTAGAGGGAGGTCGGGAGACCCAGTACTTC
CASSVEGGRETQYF
>TRBJ2-7|many|-|TRBV19
TGTGCCAGTAGAAGGGCAGCGACCTACGAGCAGTACTTC
CASRRAATYEQYF
>TRBJ2-7|-|TRBD2|TRBV3-1
TGTGCCAGCAGCCAAGAGGGTGCGAGGACTAGCCTGTCCTACGAGCAGTACTTC
CASSQEGARTSLSYEQYF
>TRBJ1-1|many|TRBD1|TRBV27
TGTGCCAGCAGTCTACAGGGGGCAGGATTCACTGAAGCTTTCTTT
CASSLQGAGFTEAFF
>TRBJ2-1|many|-|TRBV12-3/TRBV12-4
TGTGCCAGCAACATGGGTGAGGCTCGGAGCCATGAGCAGTTCTTC
CASNMGEARSHEQFF
>TRBJ2-7|few|-|TRBV28
TGTGCCAGCAGTCAGACAGCGGACGAGCAGTACTTC
CASSQTADEQYF
>TRBJ2-7|few|TRBD2|TRBV25-1
TGTGCCAGCAGTGAAGACCCGGGAGGGGGCTACGAGCAGTACTTC
CASSEDPGGGYEQYF
>TRBJ2-7|many|-|TRBV11-1
TGTGCCAGCAGCTTAGGTGGGAACTACGAGCAGTACTTC
CASSLGGNYEQYF
>TRBJ2-5|-|TRBD2|TRBV7-9
TGTGCCAGCAGCTCCACTAGCGGGAGAGTGGTAGGGGAGACCCAGTACTTC
CASSSTSGRVVGETQYF
>TRBJ2-7|-|-|TRBV29-1
TGCAGCGTTGAAATCGGGTTGGGGGCCGGCGAGCAGTACTTC
CSVEIGLGAGEQYF
>TRBJ2-1|-|-|TRBV5-1
-
CASSFYICSANWGTEQFF
>TRBJ2-3|many|-|TRBV11-2
TGTGCCAGCAGCTCGTTAGGGGATACGCAGTATTTT
CASSSLGDTQYF